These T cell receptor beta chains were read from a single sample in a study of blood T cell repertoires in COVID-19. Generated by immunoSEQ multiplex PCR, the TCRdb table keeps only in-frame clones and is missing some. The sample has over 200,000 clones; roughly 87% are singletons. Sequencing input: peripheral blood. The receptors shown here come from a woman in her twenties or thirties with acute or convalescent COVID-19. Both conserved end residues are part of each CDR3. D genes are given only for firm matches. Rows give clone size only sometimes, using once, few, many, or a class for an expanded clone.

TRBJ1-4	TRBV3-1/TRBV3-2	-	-	CASSQRRTEFEKLFF	TGTGCCAGCAGCCAACGGCGGACAGAGTTCGAAAAACTGTTTTTT
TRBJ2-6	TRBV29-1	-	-	CSVRPSASSGANVLTF	TGCAGCGTTAGGCCTAGCGCTAGCTCTGGGGCCAACGTCCTGACTTTC
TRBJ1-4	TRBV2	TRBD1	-	CASTRGRGRGNEKLFF	TGTGCCAGCACCAGGGGCAGGGGGCGGGGTAATGAAAAACTGTTTTTT
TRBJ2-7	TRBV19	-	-	CASSILAGSGYEQYF	TGTGCCAGTAGTATATTGGCCGGGAGCGGCTACGAGCAGTACTTC
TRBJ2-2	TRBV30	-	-	CAWSLQWVTGELFF	TGTGCCTGGAGTTTACAGTGGGTCACCGGGGAGCTGTTTTTT
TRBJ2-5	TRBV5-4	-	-	CASSLAGREETQYF	TGTGCCAGCAGCTTGGCCGGCAGGGAAGAGACCCAGTACTTC
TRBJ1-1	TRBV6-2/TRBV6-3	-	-	CASSYSPGNTEAFF	TGTGCCAGCAGTTACTCGCCCGGGAACACTGAAGCTTTCTTT
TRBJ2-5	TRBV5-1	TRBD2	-	CASRIFAGGMEETQYF	TGCGCCAGCAGGATATTCGCGGGAGGGATGGAGGAGACCCAGTACTTC
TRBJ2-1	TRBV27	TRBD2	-	CASSSPGGTSPLEEQFF	TGTGCCAGCAGTTCTCCCGGGGGGACTAGCCCGTTAGAAGAGCAGTTCTTC
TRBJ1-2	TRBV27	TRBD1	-	CASSLKGAHGYTF	TGTGCCAGCAGTTTAAAGGGGGCACACGGCTACACCTTC
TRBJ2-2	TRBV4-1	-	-	CASSQVEFSNTGELFF	TGCGCCAGCAGCCAAGTGGAGTTCTCGAACACCGGGGAGCTGTTTTTT
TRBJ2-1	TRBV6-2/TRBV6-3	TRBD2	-	CASSELAGGPNEQFF	TGTGCCAGCAGCGAACTAGCGGGAGGGCCTAATGAGCAGTTCTTC
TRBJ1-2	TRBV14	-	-	CASTSGLIYGYTF	TGTGCCAGCACTTCAGGGCTGATCTATGGCTACACCTTC
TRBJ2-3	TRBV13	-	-	CASSLRRGDTQYF	TGTGCCAGCAGCTTACGGAGAGGAGATACGCAGTATTTT
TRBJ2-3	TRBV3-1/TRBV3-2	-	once	CASSQRLGFPDTQYF	TGTGCCAGCAGCCAAAGACTAGGATTCCCAGATACGCAGTATTTT
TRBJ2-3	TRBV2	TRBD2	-	CASSKREVSSTDTQYF	TGTGCCAGCAGTAAGCGGGAGGTCTCTAGCACAGATACGCAGTATTTT
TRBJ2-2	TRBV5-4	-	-	CASSPSARGNTGELFF	TGTGCCAGCAGCCCCTCGGCGCGGGGGAACACCGGGGAGCTGTTTTTT
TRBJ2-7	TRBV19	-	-	CASSTTGLSYEQYF	TGTGCCAGTAGTACAACTGGACTTTCCTACGAGCAGTACTTC
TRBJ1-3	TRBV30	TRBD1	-	CAWIAYNRGQGRNTIYF	TGTGCCTGGATCGCTTATAACCGGGGACAGGGTCGAAACACCATATATTTT
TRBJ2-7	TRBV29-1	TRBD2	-	CSVSSGRAYEQYF	TGCAGCGTCAGTAGCGGGAGGGCCTACGAGCAGTACTTC
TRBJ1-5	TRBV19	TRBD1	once	CASSPLGGQNQPQHF	TGTGCCAGTAGCCCTTTAGGGGGCCAGAATCAGCCCCAGCATTTT
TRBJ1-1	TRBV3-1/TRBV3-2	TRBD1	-	CASSNPGQGGDEAFF	TGTGCCAGCAGCAACCCGGGACAGGGTGGCGATGAAGCTTTCTTT
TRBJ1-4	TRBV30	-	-	CAWRDNEKLFF	TGTGCCTGGAGGGACAACGAAAAACTGTTTTTT
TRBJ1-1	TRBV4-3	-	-	CASSQGPGGAFF	TGCGCCAGCAGCCAAGGTCCGGGGGGAGCTTTCTTT
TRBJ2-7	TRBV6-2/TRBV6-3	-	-	CASSHTPPQTYEQYF	TGTGCCAGCAGTCACACCCCCCCCCAGACCTACGAGCAGTACTTC
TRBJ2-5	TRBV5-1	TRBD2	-	CASSSGTSVETQYF	TGCGCCAGCAGCAGTGGGACTAGCGTTGAGACCCAGTACTTC
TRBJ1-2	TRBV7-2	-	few	CASSQTRGSYGYTF	TGTGCCAGCAGCCAGACCCGGGGGAGCTATGGCTACACCTTC
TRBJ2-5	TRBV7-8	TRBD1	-	CASSLAHVGQGGETQYF	TGTGCCAGCAGCTTAGCGCATGTGGGACAGGGAGGGGAGACCCAGTACTTC
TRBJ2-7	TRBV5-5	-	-	CASSLVGRSYEQYF	TGTGCCAGCAGCTTGGTGGGCCGGTCCTACGAGCAGTACTTC
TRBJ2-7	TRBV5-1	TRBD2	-	CASSPGLAGVYEQYF	TGCGCCAGCAGTCCTGGACTAGCGGGGGTCTACGAGCAGTACTTC
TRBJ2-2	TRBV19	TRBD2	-	CASSIWAGGIRMNTGELFF	TGTGCCAGTAGTATTTGGGCGGGAGGCATTAGGATGAACACCGGGGAGCTGTTTTTT
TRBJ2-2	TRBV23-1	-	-	CASSHPVRGLSGELFF	TGCGCCAGCAGTCATCCCGTCCGAGGACTATCCGGGGAGCTGTTTTTT
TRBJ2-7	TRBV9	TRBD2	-	CASSGLAGGGEQYF	TGTGCCAGCAGCGGACTAGCGGGAGGTGGTGAGCAGTACTTC